This T cell receptor beta chain was identified in a study of shared clonotypes between healthy human individuals. V lost 6 bases to trimming and J lost 0 bases, with 18 bases between them. CDR1 and CDR2 from the germline V gene are SEHNR and FQNEAQ (reference sequence). CDR3 length equals 17 residues. Produced via immunoSEQ multiplex PCR; TCRdb's table is partial and in-frame only. This table has about 300,000 clones, over 65% appearing once. The genes are TRBV7-9 and TRBJ2-1; D gene unclear. The sample taken for sequencing was memory CD4+ T cells sorted from blood. Indicated subset: CD45RA-negative fraction. The TCR originated in a man aged 30-40 years in good health. CDR3 region: CASSPPIRVSSYNEQFF. The CDR3, as DNA: TGTGCCAGCAGTCCTCCCATCCGGGTAAGCTCCTACAATGAGCAGTTCTTC.